Below, one TCR beta chain is given with its context. The antigen is not known. This sample is part of a study of cytotoxic CD8 clonotypes in ibrutinib-treated CLL. On the study more broadly: Response was recorded as partial in about 24 patients and complete in 2; at median approximately six years, roughly 15 remained remitted and about 12 had progressed. The study's findings and limits: Patients had baseline clonality above age-matched healthy donors, and this clonality moved with circulating CD8+ T-cell counts.

V lost 6 bases to trimming and J lost 2 bases, with 10 bases between them. The CDR3 is 13 residues long. The V gene's germline CDR1 is KGHSH and CDR2 LQKENI. Data came from immunoSEQ multiplex PCR; TCRdb stores just in-frame clones and leaves some out. The repertoire has some 300,000 clones, almost 80% of them found once; the top ten carry 5.5% to 8%. The sequences come from PBMCs, collected before ibrutinib treatment. V is TRBV18 and J is TRBJ2-5; D perhaps matches TRBD2 (5 bases). This TCR was recovered from a human donor with chronic lymphocytic leukemia. The CDR3 reads CASSQAAQETQYF. Written as DNA, the CDR3 is TGTGCCAGCTCCCAAGCGGCTCAAGAGACCCAGTACTTC.